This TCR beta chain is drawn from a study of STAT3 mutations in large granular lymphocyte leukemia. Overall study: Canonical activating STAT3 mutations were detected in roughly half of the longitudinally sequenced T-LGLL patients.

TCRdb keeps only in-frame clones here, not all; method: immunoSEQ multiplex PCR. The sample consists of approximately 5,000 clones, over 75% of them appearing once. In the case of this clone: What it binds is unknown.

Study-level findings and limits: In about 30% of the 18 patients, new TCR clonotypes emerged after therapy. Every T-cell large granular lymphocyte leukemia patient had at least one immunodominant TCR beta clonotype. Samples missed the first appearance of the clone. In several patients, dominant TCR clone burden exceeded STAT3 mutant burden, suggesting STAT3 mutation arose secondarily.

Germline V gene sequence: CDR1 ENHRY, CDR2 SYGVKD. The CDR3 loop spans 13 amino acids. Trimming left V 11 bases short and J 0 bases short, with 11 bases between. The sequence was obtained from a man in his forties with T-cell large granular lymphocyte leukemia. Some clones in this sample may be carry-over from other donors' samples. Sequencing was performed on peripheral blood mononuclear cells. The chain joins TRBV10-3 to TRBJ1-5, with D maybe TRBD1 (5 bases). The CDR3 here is CAARVDSNQPQHF. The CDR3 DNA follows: TGTGCCGCCAGGGTGGATAGCAATCAGCCCCAGCATTTT.